This T cell receptor (beta chain) is drawn from a study of shared clonotypes between healthy human individuals. Germline V gives CDR1 SGHRS, CDR2 YFSETQ. Trimming took 3 bases from V and 4 from J; bases not matched to a gene: 4. CDR3 length equals 14 residues. Notes on this clone: The antigen remains undetermined. The same CDR3 is also encoded by other DNA sequences in this sample.

General study findings and limits: Relative to memory subsets, naive subsets generally showed larger estimated richness. A handful of donors held around 5% of naive CD4 clonotypes in common.

Libraries were prepared by immunoSEQ multiplex PCR; TCRdb keeps only in-frame clonotypes and omits some of them. The table shows millions of clones, with more than 80% occurring only once. CD45RA+ naive and CD45RA-negative memory subsets were separated from CD4+ cells. The V and J genes are TRBV5-1 and TRBJ2-5, with 9 bases that match TRBD1. The source is a man aged 18 to 35 in good health. Source material: naive CD4+ T cells sorted from blood. Stated subset: CD45RA+ positively selected. The CDR3 loop reads CASSSTGGGETQYF. For the CDR3, the DNA is TGCGCCAGCAGCTCGACAGGGGGAGGAGAGACCCAGTACTTC.